This T cell receptor beta chain originates from a study of T cell responses to AZD1222 COVID-19 vaccine. Turning to the study itself: Second doses that came at about 4 or about 12 weeks were put together.

Details on this clone: The target antigen is unknown.

Generated by immunoSEQ multiplex PCR, the TCRdb table keeps only in-frame clones and is missing some. The sample lists approximately 76,000 clones, 65% to 85% occurring once. Notes on the study in general: Distributed over spike, vaccine-associated CD4 TCRs predominated at 160-218 and 743-854. The sample set comprised mostly white British donors with more females, and clonal diversity was possibly underestimated. AZD1222 recipients seropositive at baseline numbered only 5 to 7.

Germline CDR1 is LNHDA and CDR2 is SQIVND (reference sequence). V was pared by 1 base and J by 5 bases, with 11 bases between. The CDR3 has 15 amino acids. The sample in question was peripheral blood, obtained on day 0 of AZD1222 vaccination. The receptor was isolated from an adult in good health. The gene calls are TRBV19 and TRBJ1-4, with D hard to call. CDR3 region: CASSIGGRPNEKLFF. DNA of the CDR3: TGTGCCAGTAGTATAGGCGGCAGGCCAAATGAAAAACTGTTTTTT.